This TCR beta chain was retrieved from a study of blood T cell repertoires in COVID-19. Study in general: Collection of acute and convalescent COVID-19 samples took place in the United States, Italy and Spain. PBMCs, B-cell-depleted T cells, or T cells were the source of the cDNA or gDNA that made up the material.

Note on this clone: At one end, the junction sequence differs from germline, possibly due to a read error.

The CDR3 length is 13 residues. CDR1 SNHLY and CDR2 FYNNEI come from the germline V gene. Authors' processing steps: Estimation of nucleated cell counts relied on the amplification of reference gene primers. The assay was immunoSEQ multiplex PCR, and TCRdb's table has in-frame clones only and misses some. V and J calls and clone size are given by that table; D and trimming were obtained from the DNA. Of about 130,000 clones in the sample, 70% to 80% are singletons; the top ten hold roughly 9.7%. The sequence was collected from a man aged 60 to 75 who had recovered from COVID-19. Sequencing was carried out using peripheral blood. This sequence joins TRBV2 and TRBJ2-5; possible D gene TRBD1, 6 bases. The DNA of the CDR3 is TGTGCCAGCAGTGAAGCAAATGGGACACCCAGTGACTTC. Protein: CASSEANGTPSDF. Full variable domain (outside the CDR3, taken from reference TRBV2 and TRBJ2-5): EPEVTQTPSHQVTQMGQEVILRCVPISNHLYFYWYRQILGQKVEFLVSFYNNEISEKSEIFDDQFSVERPDGSNFTLKIRSTKLEDSAMYFCASSEANGTPSDFGPGTRLLVL.